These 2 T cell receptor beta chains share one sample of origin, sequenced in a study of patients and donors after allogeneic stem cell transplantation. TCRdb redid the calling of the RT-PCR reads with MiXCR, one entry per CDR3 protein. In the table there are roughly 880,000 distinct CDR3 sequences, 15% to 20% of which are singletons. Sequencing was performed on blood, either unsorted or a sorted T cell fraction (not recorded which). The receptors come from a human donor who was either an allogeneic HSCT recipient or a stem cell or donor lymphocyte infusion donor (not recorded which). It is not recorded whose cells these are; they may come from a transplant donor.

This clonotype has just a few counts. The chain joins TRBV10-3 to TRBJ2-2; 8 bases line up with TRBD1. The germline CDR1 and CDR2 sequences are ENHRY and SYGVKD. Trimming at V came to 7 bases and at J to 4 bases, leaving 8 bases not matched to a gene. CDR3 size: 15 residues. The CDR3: CAIKRWTGRTGELFF. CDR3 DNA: TGTGCCATCAAGCGCTGGACAGGGCGCACCGGGGAGCTGTTTTTT.

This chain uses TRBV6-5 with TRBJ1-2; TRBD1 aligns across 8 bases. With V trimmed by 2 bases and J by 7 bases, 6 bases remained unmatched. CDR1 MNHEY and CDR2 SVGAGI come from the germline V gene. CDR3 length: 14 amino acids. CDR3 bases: TGTGCCAGCAGTTACGCCCCGACAGGGGTTGGCTACACCTTC. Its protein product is CASSYAPTGVGYTF.